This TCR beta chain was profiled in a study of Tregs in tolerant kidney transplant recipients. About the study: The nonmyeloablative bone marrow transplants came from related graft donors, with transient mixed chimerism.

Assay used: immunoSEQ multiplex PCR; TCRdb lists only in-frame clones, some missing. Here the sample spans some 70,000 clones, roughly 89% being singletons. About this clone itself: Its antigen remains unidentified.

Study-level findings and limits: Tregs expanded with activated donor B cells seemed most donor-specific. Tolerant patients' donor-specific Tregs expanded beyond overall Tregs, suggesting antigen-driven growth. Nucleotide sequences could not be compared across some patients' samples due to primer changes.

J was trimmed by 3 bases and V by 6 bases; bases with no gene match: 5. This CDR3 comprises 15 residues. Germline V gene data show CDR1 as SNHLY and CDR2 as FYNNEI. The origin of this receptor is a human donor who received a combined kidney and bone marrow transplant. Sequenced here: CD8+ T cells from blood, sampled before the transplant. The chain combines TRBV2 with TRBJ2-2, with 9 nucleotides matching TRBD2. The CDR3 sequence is CASSGLATDTGELFF. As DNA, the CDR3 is TGTGCCAGCAGCGGACTAGCGACCGACACCGGGGAGCTGTTTTTT. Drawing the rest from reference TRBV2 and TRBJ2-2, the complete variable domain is EPEVTQTPSHQVTQMGQEVILRCVPISNHLYFYWYRQILGQKVEFLVSFYNNEISEKSEIFDDQFSVERPDGSNFTLKIRSTKLEDSAMYFCASSGLATDTGELFFGEGSRLTVL.